This is a list of T cell receptor beta chains from one sample in a study of resident and recirculating memory T cells in vitiligo. The assay was immunoSEQ multiplex PCR, and TCRdb's table has in-frame clones only and misses some. The sample has 55,000 to 75,000 clones; more than 85% are singletons. Sequencing input: blood. Receptors originate from a male donor with vitiligo. Both conserved end residues are part of each CDR3. A D gene is named only where the DNA matches it firmly. Rows may omit the clone size; those that give it use once, few, many or a size class.

V	J	D	size	DNA	CDR3
TRBV7-2	TRBJ1-2	TRBD1	.	TGTGCCAGCAGCTTATACGACAGGGGGCGCGGCTACACCTTC	CASSLYDRGRGYTF
TRBV30	TRBJ2-7	.	.	TGTGCCTGGAGTGATCCGGGACAATCCTACGAGCAGTACTTC	CAWSDPGQSYEQYF
TRBV7-6	TRBJ2-3	.	.	TGTGCCAGCAGCTTAGTTAGGCCGGGTCTCACAGATACGCAGTATTTT	CASSLVRPGLTDTQYF
TRBV4-3	TRBJ2-3	TRBD1	.	TGCGCCAGCAGCCAAGATATTACGACAGGGAGCACAGATACGCAGTATTTT	CASSQDITTGSTDTQYF
TRBV19	TRBJ2-2	TRBD1	.	TGTGCCAGTAGGGGGACAGAATGGGTCACCGGGGAGCTGTTTTTT	CASRGTEWVTGELFF
TRBV10-3	TRBJ2-2	.	.	TGTGCCATCAGTGGGACGGGGGGCCAAAACACCGGGGAGCTGTTTTTT	CAISGTGGQNTGELFF
TRBV6-6	TRBJ1-1	TRBD1	.	TGTGCCAGCAGTTATAGTAACAGGGGAACTGAAGCTTTCTTT	CASSYSNRGTEAFF
TRBV2	TRBJ2-3	TRBD2	.	TGTGCCAGCTGCCCTAGCGGGGGGACGACTACAGATACGCAGTATTTT	CASCPSGGTTTDTQYF
TRBV2	TRBJ2-7	.	.	TGTGCCAGCGTACTACAGGGTTCTCCTAGCTACGAGCAGTACTTC	CASVLQGSPSYEQYF
TRBV7-3	TRBJ2-7	TRBD2	.	TGTGCCAGCAGGTTTACTAGCGGTCTCTACGAGCAGTACTTC	CASRFTSGLYEQYF
TRBV6-4	TRBJ1-1	.	.	TGTGCCAGCAGTGACTCTAGAGGCTCTGAAGCTTTCTTT	CASSDSRGSEAFF
TRBV7-3	TRBJ2-2	.	few	TGTGCCAGCAGCTTAAGGGCTCTGGGGGAGCTGTTTTTT	CASSLRALGELFF
TRBV5-1	TRBJ2-5	TRBD1	.	TGCGCCAGCAGCTTGGGACAGGGAAGGGAGACCCAGTACTTC	CASSLGQGRETQYF
TRBV18	TRBJ1-2	.	.	TGTGCCAGCTCACCAAGTACAGGTTATGGCTACACCTTC	CASSPSTGYGYTF
TRBV7-2	TRBJ1-5	.	.	TGTGCCAGCAGCCCCACGTACAGGGCTAATCAGCCCCAGCATTTT	CASSPTYRANQPQHF
TRBV7-2	TRBJ2-2	.	.	TGTGCCAGCAGCTTAGTAGCCGGGAACACCGGGGAGCTGTTTTTT	CASSLVAGNTGELFF
TRBV5-4	TRBJ2-2	.	.	TGTGCCAGCAGCTTGACTAGCGGGGAGCTGTTTTTT	CASSLTSGELFF
TRBV11-2	TRBJ2-5	.	.	TGTGCCAGCAGCTTAGCGGTGCTGGAGACCCAGTACTTC	CASSLAVLETQYF
TRBV2	TRBJ1-1	.	once	TGTGCCAGCAGTGAGGACAGCACTGAAGCTTTCTTT	CASSEDSTEAFF
TRBV11-3	TRBJ2-7	TRBD1	.	TGTGCCAGCAGCTACCGGGACAGAGACTACGAGCAGTACTTC	CASSYRDRDYEQYF
TRBV9	TRBJ2-3	.	.	TGTGCCAGCAGCGTAGCGAGGATTTCTAGCACAGATACGCAGTATTTT	CASSVARISSTDTQYF
TRBV19	TRBJ1-5	TRBD1	.	TGTGCCAGTAGCGGGTCAGGGGGGCCCAATCAGCCCCAGCATTTT	CASSGSGGPNQPQHF
TRBV9	TRBJ2-3	.	.	TGTGCCAGCAGCGGGGGAACTAGCCCCACAGATACGCAGTATTTT	CASSGGTSPTDTQYF
TRBV5-6	TRBJ2-5	TRBD2	.	TGTGCCAGCAGCTGGGGACTAGCGCCCTTCGGGACCCAGTACTTC	CASSWGLAPFGTQYF
TRBV10-3	TRBJ2-3	.	once	TGTGCCATCAGTGACCGGCGGGACACAGATACGCAGTATTTT	CAISDRRDTDTQYF
TRBV10-3	TRBJ1-1	.	.	TGTGCCATCAGTGACAGGCGGGACACTGAAGCTTTCTTT	CAISDRRDTEAFF
TRBV6-1	TRBJ2-5	TRBD1	.	TGTGCCAGCAGTGAAGCGCCGGGACAGCCTGCGGAGACCCAGTACTTC	CASSEAPGQPAETQYF